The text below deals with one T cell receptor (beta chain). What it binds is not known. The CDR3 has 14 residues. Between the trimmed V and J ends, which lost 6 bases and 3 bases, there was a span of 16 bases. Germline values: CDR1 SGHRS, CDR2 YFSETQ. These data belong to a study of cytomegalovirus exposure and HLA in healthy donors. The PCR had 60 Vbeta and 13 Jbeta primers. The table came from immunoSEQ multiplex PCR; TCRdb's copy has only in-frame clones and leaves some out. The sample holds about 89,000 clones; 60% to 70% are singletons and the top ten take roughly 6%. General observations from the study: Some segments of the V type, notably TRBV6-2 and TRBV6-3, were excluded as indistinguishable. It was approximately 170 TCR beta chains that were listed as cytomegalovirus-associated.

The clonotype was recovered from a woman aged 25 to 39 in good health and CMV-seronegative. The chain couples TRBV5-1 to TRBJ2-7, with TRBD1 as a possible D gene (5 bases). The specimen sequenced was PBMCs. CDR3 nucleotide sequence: TGCGCCAGCATGGCAGGGCCTGGGGACTACGAGCAGTACTTC. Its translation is CASMAGPGDYEQYF. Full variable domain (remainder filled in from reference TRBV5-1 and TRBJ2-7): KAGVTQTPRYLIKTRGQQVTLSCSPISGHRSVSWYQQTPGQGLQFLFEYFSETQRNKGNFPGRFSGRQFSNSRSEMNVSTLELGDSALYLCASMAGPGDYEQYFGPGTRLTVT.